Presented here are 31 T cell receptor beta chains from one specimen sequenced in a study of regulatory T cells in long-lasting Graves disease. Time point described: persistent/refractory GD, antithyroid drugs over 5 years with positive TRAb. Extracted PBMC RNA gave rise to the TCR library. Both iRepertoire HTBI primers and Arm-PCR of CDR3 regions were used to build the TCR beta libraries. From the multiplex PCR reads, TCRdb called clonotypes with MiXCR, one entry per CDR3 protein. This sample yields about 660,000 distinct CDR3 sequences, of which around 30% are seen a single time; about 42% belongs to the top ten. The sequenced sample was peripheral blood mononuclear cells (PBMCs), obtained when the disease was refractory, from a patient treated with antithyroid drugs. All receptors derive from a female donor with Graves disease.

CDR3 DNA sequence: TGCAGCGTGCCCGGACAGGGGGGCGGACAGCCCCAGCATTTT. As protein: CSVPGQGGGQPQHF. J is TRBJ1-5 and V is TRBV29-1; 10 bases fit TRBD1. The CDR3 contains 14 residues. With 6 bases clipped from V and 7 bases from J, the junction kept 9 bases outside the gene matches. Germline V gene sequence: CDR1 SQVTM, CDR2 ANQGSEA.

This chain joins TRBV5-1 and TRBJ1-1, with 8 bases lining up with TRBD1. V shed 0 bases, J shed 5 bases, and the junction held 6 bases outside the gene matches. Germline V gene data show CDR1 as SGHRS and CDR2 as YFSETQ. The CDR3 length is 15 residues. Here the CDR3 reads CASSLEARGRTEAFF. The CDR3 DNA reads TGCGCCAGCAGCTTGGAGGCCAGGGGGCGAACTGAAGCTTTCTTT.

CDR3 residues: CATSIGGASTEAFF. The CDR3 DNA is TGTGCCACTTCGATCGGGGGAGCGAGCACTGAAGCTTTCTTT. V and J are TRBV19 and TRBJ1-1; D might be TRBD1 (5 bases). CDR3 size: 14 residues. In germline, CDR1 is LNHDA, CDR2 SQIVND (reference sequence). Trimming stripped 10 bases from V and 4 bases from J, with 19 bases between.

The V gene is TRBV6-1, the J gene TRBJ1-1, with 10 bases lining up with TRBD1. The germline gives CDR1 MNHNS, CDR2 SASEGT. J gave up 4 bases and V 6 bases, and 5 bases lay outside the gene matches. The CDR3 sequence is 14 residues long. The DNA for the CDR3 is TGTGCCAGCAGGGCGGACAGGGGGGGCACTGAAGCTTTCTTT. Protein: CASRADRGGTEAFF.

V usage is TRBV6-1 and J usage is TRBJ2-7; D is uncertain. The CDR3 totals 15 residues. Trimming stripped 2 bases from V and 0 bases from J, with 11 bases between. Per germline, CDR1 MNHNS and CDR2 SASEGT. CDR3 DNA: TGTGCCAGCAGTGAATCCCCAGCAAGCTCCTACGAGCAGTACTTC. This codes for CASSESPASSYEQYF.

The chain couples TRBV5-6 to TRBJ1-1; D gene unclear. The CDR3 is 15 residues long. V lost 0 bases to trimming and J lost 0 bases, with 9 bases between them. The V gene's germline CDR1 is SGHDT and CDR2 YYEEEE. The DNA of the CDR3 is TGTGCCAGCAGCTTGGAGGTTAGGTTGAACACTGAAGCTTTCTTT. Protein sequence: CASSLEVRLNTEAFF.

This clonotype was found many times. The gene calls are TRBV27 and TRBJ2-6; no firm D call. Germline loops: CDR1 MNHEY, CDR2 SMNVEV (reference sequence). This CDR3 is built from 13 residues. V dropped 6 bases and J dropped 0 bases, with 3 bases sitting between them. CDR3 loop: CASSLSGANVLTF. In DNA form, the CDR3 reads TGTGCCAGCAGCCTCTCTGGGGCCAACGTCCTGACTTTC.

This clonotype was detected many times. V gene TRBV28 combines with J gene TRBJ1-6, with a weak D call TRBD1 (5 bases). Germline V lookup: CDR1 MDHEN, CDR2 SYDVKM. This CDR3 spans 12 amino acids. Trimming removed 6 bases from V and 8 bases from J, with 8 bases in between. CDR3 region: CASSRGDSPLHF. DNA of the CDR3: TGTGCCAGCAGCCGAGGGGATTCACCCCTCCACTTT.

This clonotype was counted only a few times. CDR3 protein: CASSEEGGLAKNIQYF. DNA of the CDR3: TGTGCCAGCAGTGAAGAAGGGGGGCTAGCCAAAAACATTCAGTACTTC. The rearrangement joins TRBV6-2 or TRBV6-3 to TRBJ2-4; tentatively, D is TRBD1 or TRBD2 (6 bases each). Germline V CDR1 and CDR2: MNHEY, SVGEGT. The CDR3 extends over 16 amino acids. Trimming stripped 5 bases from V and 0 bases from J, with 14 bases between.

J is TRBJ1-5 and V is TRBV6-2 or TRBV6-3, with TRBD1 identical over 8 bases. The J segment lost 1 base and the V segment lost 2 bases, leaving 7 bases of the junction unmatched. Germline CDR1 and CDR2: MNHEY and SVGEGT. This CDR3 has 17 residues. CDR3 nucleotides: TGTGCCAGCAGTTACCCATCAACAGGGGGGAGCAATCAGCCCCAGCATTTT. As protein: CASSYPSTGGSNQPQHF.

This clonotype was observed at least ten times. The CDR3 nucleotides read TGTGCCAGCAGTGGAGGACAGTCGAGTTTCTACGAGCAGTACTTC. It encodes CASSGGQSSFYEQYF. V and J are TRBV2 and TRBJ2-7; TRBD1 might be the D (6 bases). Germline lookup yields CDR1 SNHLY and CDR2 FYNNEI. The germline V and J ends were trimmed by 4 bases and 3 bases, with 16 bases remaining between them. This CDR3 is built from 15 residues.

The rearrangement uses TRBV5-1 and TRBJ2-2, with 10 bases aligning to TRBD1. There are 16 residues in the CDR3. The germline gives CDR1 SGHRS, CDR2 YFSETQ. Unmatched junction bases numbered 9, after V lost 5 bases and J lost 5 bases. The CDR3, as DNA: TGCGCCAGCAGACATCGGACAGGGGGTGAAACCGGGGAGCTGTTTTTT. Translated: CASRHRTGGETGELFF.

The chain couples TRBV28 to TRBJ1-4; no reliable D call. With 2 bases removed from V and 8 bases from J, the gap between germline ends came to 6 bases. This CDR3 has 12 amino acids. Germline CDR1 MDHEN, CDR2 SYDVKM. CDR3 loop: CASSLRKEKLFF. The CDR3 DNA sequence: TGTGCCAGCAGTTTAAGGAAAGAAAAACTGTTTTTT.

The chain combines TRBV3-1 with TRBJ1-3; D uncertain. The CDR3 contains 14 residues. V lost 4 bases, J lost 2 bases, and 9 bases lay in between. CDR1 and CDR2 from the germline V gene are LGHDT and YNNKEL (reference sequence). CDR3 region: CASSPGYTGNTIYF. CDR3 sequence (DNA): TGTGCCAGCAGCCCGGGATACACTGGAAACACCATATATTTT.

This clonotype was counted many times. The chain combines TRBV12-3 or TRBV12-4 with TRBJ1-5; the D gene is possibly TRBD1 (5 bases). The V gene lost 5 bases and the J gene lost 1 base, with 12 bases spanning the gap. The CDR3 sequence is 15 residues long. The CDR3 DNA is TGTGCCAGCAGTCCGCAGGGAATAAGCAATCAGCCCCAGCATTTT. Amino acids: CASSPQGISNQPQHF.

This clonotype was observed at least ten times. The chain is built from TRBV11-2 and TRBJ2-5, with D perhaps assigned TRBD1 or TRBD2 (5 bases each). This CDR3 has 14 residues. The germline gives CDR1 SGHAT, CDR2 FQNNGV. Trimming stripped 5 bases from V and 5 bases from J, with 15 bases between. In nucleotides, the CDR3 is TGTGCCAGCAGCCACGACAGAGGGACGGAGACCCAGTACTTC. It codes for CASSHDRGTETQYF.

The V gene is TRBV27, the J gene TRBJ1-6; 10 nucleotides agree with TRBD1. With 5 bases clipped from V and 10 bases from J, the junction kept 11 bases outside the gene matches. CDR3 length: 16 amino acids. Germline V gene lookup returns CDR1 MNHEY and CDR2 SMNVEV (reference sequence). The CDR3 loop reads CASSPWGQGRNSPLHF. For the CDR3, the DNA is TGTGCCAGCAGTCCCTGGGGACAGGGGCGAAACTCACCCCTCCACTTT.

There are many counts of this clonotype. The chain joins TRBV28 to TRBJ1-1; D unclear. The germline V gene has CDR1 MDHEN and CDR2 SYDVKM. V was cut by 1 base and J by 7 bases, with 10 bases left in between. CDR3 length equals 13 residues. The CDR3 region has the DNA TGTGCCAGCAGTTTATCCGGGGTCAGTGAAGCTTTCTTT. Amino acid sequence: CASSLSGVSEAFF.

This clonotype was seen only a few times. The chain couples TRBV5-1 to TRBJ1-1; D gene unclear. This CDR3 has 16 residues. CDR1 is SGHRS, CDR2 YFSETQ, per germline. Trimming took off 1 base at V and 1 base at J, with 14 bases between the two ends. CDR3 in amino acids: CASSLNPQLGNTEAFF. The CDR3 nucleotides are TGCGCCAGCAGCTTGAATCCCCAGCTGGGGAACACTGAAGCTTTCTTT.

The CDR3 DNA sequence: TGTGCCAGTGGCCGACCTCCGAACACCGGGGAGCTGTTTTTT. Amino acid sequence: CASGRPPNTGELFF. The chain uses TRBV19 and TRBJ2-2; D is uncertain. Trimming shortened V by 8 bases and J by 0 bases, and 10 bases separated the two germline ends. Germline CDR1 is LNHDA and CDR2 is SQIVND (reference sequence). This CDR3 is 14 amino acids long.

Comments on this clonotype: A much larger clonotype is one base distant, so this may be a read error. V gene TRBV7-9 combines with J gene TRBJ1-2, with 8 bases that match TRBD1. This CDR3 has 12 residues. Germline CDR1 reads SEHNR; CDR2 reads FQNEAQ (reference sequence). Here the CDR3 reads CTSSPDRDGYTF. CDR3 bases: TGTACCAGCAGTCCGGACAGGGACGGCTACACCTTC.

The V and J genes are TRBV19 and TRBJ1-1, with D unresolved. Germline V gene sequence: CDR1 LNHDA, CDR2 SQIVND (reference sequence). The CDR3 spans 17 residues. V lost 7 bases, J lost 3 bases, and 24 bases lay in between. CDR3 protein: CASTLSRVPRRYTEAFF. The DNA for the CDR3 is TGTGCCAGTACCCTATCAAGGGTCCCTCGAAGATACACTGAAGCTTTCTTT.

This clonotype was counted many times. This chain links TRBV10-1 with TRBJ1-1; no firm D call. This CDR3 comprises 15 residues. The V and J ends lost 0 bases and 1 base respectively, with 9 bases between them. Germline V lookup: CDR1 WNHNN, CDR2 SYGVQD (reference sequence). As DNA, the CDR3 is TGCGCCAGCAGTGAGTCTCCTTGGTCGAACACTGAAGCTTTCTTT. The encoded protein is CASSESPWSNTEAFF.

This clonotype turned up a few times. This sequence joins TRBV5-5 and TRBJ1-2, with D unclear. Deletions cut 4 bases from V and 0 bases from J, with 19 bases between. The CDR3 extends over 17 amino acids. Germline assignment: CDR1 SGHKS and CDR2 YYEKEE (reference sequence). In nucleotides, the CDR3 is TGTGCCAGCAGCCCGATGGACCGGCCTCGAGCTAACTATGGCTACACCTTC. It yields the protein CASSPMDRPRANYGYTF.

This clonotype has just a few counts. The chain's CDR3 is CASSAASGSGELFF. CDR3 in DNA: TGTGCCAGCAGCGCAGCCTCAGGGTCCGGGGAGCTGTTTTTT. The chain uses TRBV9 and TRBJ2-2; weak D call: TRBD1 (5 bases). The V end was cut by 3 bases, the J end by 6 bases, with 12 bases between. CDR1 and CDR2 (germline): SGDLS, YYNGEE. There are 14 residues in the CDR3.

The chain joins TRBV11-2 to TRBJ2-7; 8 bases fit TRBD1. V gave up 6 bases and J gave up 3 bases; unmatched junction bases: 7. CDR1 is SGHAT, CDR2 FQNNGV, per germline. The CDR3 has 14 residues. The CDR3 is CASSEQGGIYEQYF. The CDR3 DNA follows: TGTGCCAGCAGTGAACAGGGGGGAATCTACGAGCAGTACTTC.

The CDR3 region is CASSEGQVLGKPQHF. The CDR3 DNA follows: TGTGCCAGCAGTGAGGGACAGGTCCTCGGGAAGCCCCAGCATTTT. The rearrangement links TRBV2 to TRBJ1-5; 8 bases agree with TRBD1. The J segment lost 8 bases and the V segment lost 3 bases, leaving 9 bases of the junction unmatched. CDR1 is SNHLY and CDR2 is FYNNEI in the germline V gene. This CDR3 has 15 residues.

This chain uses TRBV18 with TRBJ2-7; D may be TRBD1 (6 bases). Germline values: CDR1 KGHSH, CDR2 LQKENI. CDR3 length: 16 amino acids. V lost 3 bases to trimming and J lost 2 bases, with 17 bases between them. The CDR3 region has the DNA TGTGCCAGCTCACCGACCGGGACACCGGGACCCTACGAGCAGTACTTC. Protein sequence: CASSPTGTPGPYEQYF.

This rearrangement joins TRBV6-1 to TRBJ2-7; 8 bases agree with TRBD1. From germline, CDR1 is MNHNS and CDR2 SASEGT. The CDR3 covers 14 residues. V shed 5 bases, J shed 3 bases, and the junction held 6 bases outside the gene matches. In DNA, the CDR3 is TGTGCCAGCAGTAAAACCGGGACAGGCTACGAGCAGTACTTC. Translating gives CASSKTGTGYEQYF.

For the CDR3, the DNA is TGTGCCAGCAGTTTGAGGACAGGGCGGGGATATGGCTACACCTTC. As protein: CASSLRTGRGYGYTF. The chain carries TRBV12-3 or TRBV12-4 and TRBJ1-2, with 8 bases lining up with TRBD1. The V gene end was trimmed by 3 bases and the J gene end by 5 bases; junction bases not matched to a gene: 8. The CDR3 spans 15 residues.

The chain joins TRBV6-1 to TRBJ2-6; the match to TRBD2 covers 8 bases. The CDR3 is made up of 15 amino acids. CDR1 is MNHNS, CDR2 SASEGT, per germline. Trimming took 10 bases from V and 3 from J; bases not matched to a gene: 8. The CDR3, as DNA: TGTGCCACCTCGATAGCGGGATTTGGGGCCAACGTCCTGACTTTC. Amino acids: CATSIAGFGANVLTF.